Included here is one T cell receptor (beta chain) sequence, with context. Clones were read by immunoSEQ multiplex PCR, and TCRdb kept only the in-frame ones, dropping some. The sample includes about 83,000 clones, approximately 83% of them seen just once. The germline V gene has CDR1 SQVTM and CDR2 ANQGSEA. V shed 4 bases and J shed 0 bases, with 24 bases lying between them. CDR3 length equals 18 residues. This sample stems from a study of OX40 agonist ivuxolimab in advanced cancers. The source was CD4+ or CD8+ T cells sorted from blood, collected in a trial of the OX40 agonist ivuxolimab. This receptor was identified in an adult with an advanced solid tumor such as melanoma, head and neck, liver or kidney cancer. This chain connects TRBV29-1 to TRBJ1-1; weak D call: TRBD1 (6 bases). CDR3 sequence (DNA): TGCAGCGTTGCAGAAAGGGGGGGTATTGGCCTAATGAACACTGAAGCTTTCTTT. Protein sequence: CSVAERGGIGLMNTEAFF.